The sample holds one count of the clone carrying this TCR beta chain. V was clipped by 1 base and J by 0 bases; unmatched bases: 5. The CDR3 sequence is 17 residues long. CDR1 and CDR2 from the germline V gene are SGHVS and FQNEAQ. The sample is drawn from a study of technical replicates of blood from a few donors. The table came from immunoSEQ multiplex PCR; TCRdb's copy has only in-frame clones and leaves some out. The sample has 60,000 or so clones; more than 75% are singletons. The sequence was obtained from a human donor in good health. Some clones in this sample may be carry-over from other donors' samples. Sequenced sample: PBMCs. V is TRBV7-8 and J is TRBJ2-2; TRBD2 matches at 7 bases. CDR3 bases: TGTGCCAGCAGCTTAGGCGGGACTATCGCGAACACCGGGGAGCTGTTTTTT. Its translation: CASSLGGTIANTGELFF. Full variable domain (remainder filled in from reference TRBV7-8 and TRBJ2-2): GAGVSQSPRYKVAKRGQDVALRCDPISGHVSLFWYQQALGQGPEFLTYFQNEAQLDKSGLPSDRFFAERPEGSVSTLKIQRTQQEDSAVYLCASSLGGTIANTGELFFGEGSRLTVL.